This passage covers 18 T cell receptor beta chains from one sample sequenced in a study of blood T cells in healthy people across ages. Together with a sample-barcoded 5' primer, a J-beta primer mix was included in a second PCR lasting about 6 to 11 cycles. TCRdb analysed the 5' RACE reads with MiXCR anew, one entry per CDR3 protein. This sample has some 1,500,000 distinct CDR3 sequences, with 42% found just once. The sample consisted of blood. These receptors all come from a young woman in good health.

This clonotype was detected only a few times. V is TRBV20-1 and J is TRBJ2-7, with D perhaps matching TRBD2 (6 bases). Between the trimmed V and J ends, which lost 0 bases and 5 bases, there was a span of 14 bases. From germline, CDR1 is DFQATT and CDR2 SNEGSKA (reference sequence). This CDR3 spans 14 amino acids. The CDR3 DNA sequence: TGCAGTGCTAGAGATGGAGGGAGTTTCCACGAGCAGTACTTC. As protein: CSARDGGSFHEQYF.

The rearrangement uses TRBV29-1 and TRBJ2-2; no definite D call. The CDR3 runs to 16 residues. V shed 4 bases and J shed 2 bases, with 17 bases lying between them. Per the germline V gene, CDR1 is SQVTM and CDR2 is ANQGSEA. The CDR3 bases are TGCAGCGTTGTTTCCCTGGGGAAGGCCAACACCGGGGAGCTGTTTTTT. It specifies CSVVSLGKANTGELFF.

This clonotype was counted at least ten times. The rearrangement joins TRBV29-1 to TRBJ2-7, with unresolved D. CDR3 length: 12 residues. Germline-derived CDR1 and CDR2 are SQVTM and ANQGSEA. V was clipped by 4 bases and J by 0 bases, with 7 bases between them. CDR3 coding DNA: TGCAGCGTTGTGTTAATCTCCTACGAGCAGTACTTC. Its translation is CSVVLISYEQYF.

V is TRBV6-2 or TRBV6-3 and J is TRBJ1-2, with D perhaps matching TRBD1 (5 bases). The CDR3 totals 13 residues. CDR1 and CDR2 from the germline V gene are MNHEY and SVGEGT. Trimming stripped 2 bases from V and 8 bases from J, with 12 bases between. CDR3 residues: CASSYGTWEGYTF. DNA of the CDR3: TGTGCCAGCAGTTACGGGACCTGGGAAGGCTACACCTTC.

This clonotype was recorded many times. The chain carries TRBV12-3 or TRBV12-4 and TRBJ1-2; TRBD1 is a possible D gene (5 bases). There are 13 residues in the CDR3. V lost 2 bases, J lost 7 bases, and 11 bases lay in between. DNA of the CDR3: TGTGCCAGCAGTTTATTCCAGGGAACTGGCTACACCTTC. It encodes CASSLFQGTGYTF.

The chain links TRBV24-1 to TRBJ2-7; 7 nucleotides agree with TRBD1. Germline CDR1 reads KGHDR; CDR2 reads SFDVKD. CDR3 length: 17 residues. Trimming took 1 base from V and 3 from J; bases not matched to a gene: 11. The CDR3 DNA sequence: TGTGCCACCAGTGATTTTGACAGGGAAGAGGGGAGCTACGAGCAGTACTTC. Amino acids: CATSDFDREEGSYEQYF.

This sequence joins TRBV20-1 and TRBJ1-2; tentative D call: TRBD1 (6 bases). The length of the CDR3 is 13 residues. Trimming stripped 5 bases from V and 9 bases from J, with 19 bases between. Per germline, CDR1 DFQATT and CDR2 SNEGSKA (reference sequence). The CDR3, as DNA: TGCAGTGCTCCCCCGGACAGTCAGCGAAGCTACACCTTC. It encodes CSAPPDSQRSYTF.

In its sample, this clonotype was seen a few times. J is TRBJ1-6 and V is TRBV7-2; TRBD1 matches at 7 bases. The CDR3 consists of 13 residues. Losses at the gene ends were 1 base for V and 12 bases for J; bases not matched to a gene: 3. The germline gives CDR1 SGHTA, CDR2 FQGNSA. CDR3 residues: CASSLGQGLPLHF. The CDR3 coding sequence is TGTGCCAGCAGCTTAGGACAGGGTTTACCCCTCCACTTT.

This clonotype was counted only a few times. The genes are TRBV14 and TRBJ1-1; D unresolved. Germline lookup yields CDR1 SGHDN and CDR2 FVKESK. The CDR3 is made up of 13 amino acids. V was pared by 5 bases and J by 0 bases, with 7 bases between. The CDR3 loop is CASSNTLNTEAFF. The CDR3 DNA reads as TGTGCCAGCAGCAACACGTTGAACACTGAAGCTTTCTTT.

The chain has TRBV20-1 and TRBJ1-5; 8 bases map to TRBD1. V lost 4 bases, J lost 7 bases, and 3 bases stayed unmatched. Germline assignment: CDR1 DFQATT and CDR2 SNEGSKA (reference sequence). CDR3 length: 12 amino acids. The CDR3: CSATAGGQPQHF. The CDR3 region has the DNA TGCAGTGCTACGGCAGGGGGCCAGCCCCAGCATTTT.

This sequence joins TRBV7-9 and TRBJ2-4, with 8 bases matching TRBD1. This CDR3 has 14 residues. Trimming cost V 6 bases and J 9 bases; bases outside gene matches: 10. Germline values: CDR1 SEHNR, CDR2 FQNEAQ (reference sequence). The CDR3 protein is CASRGGQGQVIQYF. The CDR3 region has the DNA TGTGCCAGCAGGGGTGGACAGGGTCAAGTCATTCAGTACTTC. Drawing the rest from reference TRBV7-9 and TRBJ2-4, the complete variable domain is DTGVSQNPRHKITKRGQNVTFRCDPISEHNRLYWYRQTLGQGPEFLTYFQNEAQLEKSRLLSDRFSAERPKGSFSTLEIQRTEQGDSAMYLCASRGGQGQVIQYFGAGTRLSVL.

The chain has TRBV10-3 and TRBJ2-1; no reliable D call. Trimming took off 2 bases at V and 4 bases at J, with 12 bases between the two ends. The CDR3 has 15 amino acids. Germline loops: CDR1 ENHRY, CDR2 SYGVKD. This chain's CDR3 is CAISEPSATYNEQFF. For the CDR3, the DNA is TGTGCCATCAGTGAGCCCAGCGCGACTTACAATGAGCAGTTCTTC.

V gene TRBV2 combines with J gene TRBJ2-1; D perhaps matches TRBD1 (6 bases). V gave up 10 bases and J gave up 1 base, with 11 bases separating them. Looked up from germline, CDR1 is SNHLY and CDR2 is FYNNEI. This CDR3 region has 13 residues. The CDR3 nucleotides read TGTGCCACCCGGGACACTTCCTACAATGAGCAGTTCTTC. This codes for CATRDTSYNEQFF.

About this clonotype itself: A much larger clone differs from this one at a single base, so this may be a read error. The chain carries TRBV12-3 or TRBV12-4 and TRBJ2-1, with 7 bases that match TRBD1. The CDR3 is made up of 15 amino acids. The trim removed 5 bases at V and 4 bases at J, leaving 8 bases unmatched. The CDR3 DNA reads as TGTGCCAGCAGTCCCGGGACAGAGCTATACAATGAGCAGTTCTTC. This gives the protein CASSPGTELYNEQFF.

The chain combines TRBV12-3 or TRBV12-4 with TRBJ2-1; 10 nucleotides agree with TRBD2. V was pared by 6 bases and J by 7 bases, with 9 bases of the junction left unmatched. The CDR3 is made up of 15 amino acids. CDR3 loop: CASSSVVAGGNEQFF. The CDR3 nucleotides are TGTGCCAGCAGCTCGGTGGTAGCGGGAGGTAATGAGCAGTTCTTC.

A few counts support this clonotype. The V call is TRBV4-3, the J call TRBJ1-4; D may be TRBD1 (6 bases). V shed 3 bases and J shed 4 bases, with 9 bases lying between them. The CDR3 has 14 residues. Looked up from germline, CDR1 is LGHNA and CDR2 is YSLEER. CDR3 loop: CASSQRGDNEKLFF. The CDR3 DNA sequence: TGCGCCAGCAGCCAGAGGGGGGATAATGAAAAACTGTTTTTT.

This chain links TRBV19 with TRBJ2-2, with 10 bases that match TRBD1. The ends lost 8 bases at V and 6 bases at J; junction bases unmatched: 6. The germline V gene has CDR1 LNHDA and CDR2 SQIVND (reference sequence). CDR3 length: 14 amino acids. CDR3: CASRGTGVAGELFF. As DNA, the CDR3 is TGTGCCAGTCGCGGGACAGGGGTAGCCGGGGAGCTGTTTTTT. Variable domain in full (rest from reference TRBV19 and TRBJ2-2): DGGITQSPKYLFRKEGQNVTLSCEQNLNHDAMYWYRQDPGQGLRLIYYSQIVNDFQKGDIAEGYSVSREKKESFPLTVTSAQKNPTAFYLCASRGTGVAGELFFGEGSRLTVL.

The J gene is TRBJ2-2, the V gene TRBV6-2 or TRBV6-3, with D possibly being TRBD1 or TRBD2 (5 bases each). V dropped 1 base and J dropped 3 bases, with 6 bases sitting between them. CDR1 and CDR2 from the germline V gene are MNHEY and SVGEGT. The CDR3 sequence is 14 residues long. The CDR3 region has the DNA TGTGCCAGCAGTTACTGGGGACACACCGGGGAGCTGTTTTTT. Amino acids: CASSYWGHTGELFF.